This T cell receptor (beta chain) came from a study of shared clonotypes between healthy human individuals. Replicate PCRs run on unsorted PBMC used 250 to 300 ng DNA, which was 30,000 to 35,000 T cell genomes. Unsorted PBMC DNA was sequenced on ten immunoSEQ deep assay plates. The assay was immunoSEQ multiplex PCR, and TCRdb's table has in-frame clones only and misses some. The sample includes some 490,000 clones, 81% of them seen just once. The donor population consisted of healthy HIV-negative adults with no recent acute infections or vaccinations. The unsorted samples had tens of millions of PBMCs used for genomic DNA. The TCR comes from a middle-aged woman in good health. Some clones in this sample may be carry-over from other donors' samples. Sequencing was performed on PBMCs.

CDR3 protein: CAIRPGLAGITGANVLTF. CDR3 nucleotide sequence: TGTGCCATCAGGCCGGGACTAGCGGGAATTACCGGGGCCAACGTCCTGACTTTC. This sequence joins TRBV10-3 and TRBJ2-6; 13 bases map to TRBD2. The CDR3 extends over 18 amino acids. Germline CDR1 reads ENHRY; CDR2 reads SYGVKD. The trim removed 6 bases at V and 4 bases at J, leaving 9 bases unmatched.